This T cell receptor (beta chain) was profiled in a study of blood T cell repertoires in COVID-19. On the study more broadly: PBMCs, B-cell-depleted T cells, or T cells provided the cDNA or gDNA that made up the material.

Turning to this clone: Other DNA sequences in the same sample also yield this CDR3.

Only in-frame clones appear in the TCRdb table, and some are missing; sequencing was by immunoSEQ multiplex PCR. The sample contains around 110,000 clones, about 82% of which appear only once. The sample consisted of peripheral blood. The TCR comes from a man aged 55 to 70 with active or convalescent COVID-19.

This chain's CDR3 is CAIREGGGGTGELFF. CDR3 bases: TGTGCCATTCGCGAGGGAGGGGGGGGCACCGGGGAGCTGTTTTTT. V gene TRBV7-2 combines with J gene TRBJ2-2; D possibly corresponds to TRBD2 (7 bases). Germline V gene sequence: CDR1 SGHTA, CDR2 FQGNSA. The length of the CDR3 is 15 residues. The ends were cut back, 10 bases at V and 4 bases at J, with 19 bases in the middle.